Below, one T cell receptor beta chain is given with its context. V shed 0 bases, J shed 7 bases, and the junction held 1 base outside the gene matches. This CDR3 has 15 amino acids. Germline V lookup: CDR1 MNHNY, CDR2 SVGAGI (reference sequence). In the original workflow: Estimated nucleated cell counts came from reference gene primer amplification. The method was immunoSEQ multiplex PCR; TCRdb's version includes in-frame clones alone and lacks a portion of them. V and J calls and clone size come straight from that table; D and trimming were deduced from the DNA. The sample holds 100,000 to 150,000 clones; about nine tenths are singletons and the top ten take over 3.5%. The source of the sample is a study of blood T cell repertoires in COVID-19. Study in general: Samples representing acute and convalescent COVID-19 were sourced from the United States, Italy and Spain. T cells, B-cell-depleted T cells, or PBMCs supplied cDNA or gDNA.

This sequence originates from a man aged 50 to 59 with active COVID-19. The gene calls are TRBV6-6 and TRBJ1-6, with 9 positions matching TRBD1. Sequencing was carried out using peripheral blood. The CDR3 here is CASSYSGTGNSPLHF. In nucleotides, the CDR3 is TGTGCCAGCAGTTACTCGGGGACAGGGAATTCACCCCTCCACTTT.